This TCR beta chain was recovered during a study of OX40 agonist ivuxolimab in advanced cancers. On the study more broadly: Those enrolled were approximately 87% male, with a mean age of about 66 years and ages from 23 to 79.

The method was immunoSEQ multiplex PCR; TCRdb's version includes in-frame clones alone and lacks a portion of them. The table records about 73,000 clones, roughly nine tenths of them present only once. The V end was cut by 2 bases, the J end by 1 base, with 17 bases between. Germline CDR1 reads SGHTA; CDR2 reads FQGNSA. The CDR3 runs 17 residues. This clone was observed a single time. What it binds is not known. Overall study results and limits: Clones of CD4+ and CD8+ blood T cells grew by week 6 at doses of 0.1 to 3.0 mg/kg. Antigens targeted by the expanded peripheral T cells were not determined.

Material: CD4+ or CD8+ T cells sorted from blood, obtained in a trial of the OX40 agonist ivuxolimab. J is TRBJ2-5 and V is TRBV7-2; possibly TRBD2 for D (7 bases). This clonotype was sampled from an adult with an advanced solid tumor such as melanoma, head and neck, liver or kidney cancer. CDR3 sequence (DNA): TGTGCCAGCAGCTTATATGGGGGGGCAGCCATCCAAGAGACCCAGTACTTC. This translates into CASSLYGGAAIQETQYF.